This T cell receptor (beta chain) originates from a study of early T cells in non-severe SARS-CoV-2 infection. Study summary: Chains stayed unpaired after sequencing of bulk RNA from unsorted whole blood. Study observations and caveats: CD4 and private specificities were missed by VDJdb matching, which favored anti-spike CD8 responses.

This clonotype was observed many times. What it binds is not known. Germline assignment: CDR1 MNHEY and CDR2 SMNVEV (reference sequence). The CDR3 contains 16 residues. V was shortened by 0 bases and J by 0 bases, with 11 bases between the two germline ends. The library protocol tagged individual cDNA molecules with unique molecular identifiers. One entry per CDR3 protein results from TCRdb running MiXCR on the 5' RACE reads. This table holds roughly 34,000 distinct CDR3 sequences, 7% to 7.5% found once. Sample: whole blood, taken at baseline. The TCR comes from an adult who was a healthcare worker with PCR-confirmed SARS-CoV-2 infection or an uninfected control (not recorded which). This rearrangement joins TRBV27 to TRBJ1-1; a weak D match, TRBD1 (5 bases). Here the CDR3 DNA reads TGTGCCAGCAGTTTATCGGGGGTAGGGTTGAACACTGAAGCTTTCTTT. This translates into CASSLSGVGLNTEAFF.